Below are 11 T cell receptor beta chains sequenced from a single sample in a study of blood T cell repertoires in COVID-19. The method was immunoSEQ multiplex PCR; TCRdb's version includes in-frame clones alone and lacks a portion of them. The sample yields 250,000 to 300,000 clones, over 75% seen once. The sample consisted of PBMCs or T cells enriched from blood (not recorded which). These receptor sequences come from a woman aged 25 to 45 who had recovered from COVID-19.

This chain joins TRBV19 and TRBJ2-6, with TRBD1 as a possible D gene (6 bases). V was shortened by 3 bases and J by 2 bases, with 11 bases between the two germline ends. Germline CDR1 reads LNHDA; CDR2 reads SQIVND (reference sequence). The CDR3 has 16 amino acids. The CDR3 loop reads CASSISWGPGANVLTF. The CDR3 DNA reads as TGTGCCAGTAGTATCTCCTGGGGGCCTGGGGCCAACGTCCTGACTTTC. Full variable domain (missing parts from reference TRBV19 and TRBJ2-6): DGGITQSPKYLFRKEGQNVTLSCEQNLNHDAMYWYRQDPGQGLRLIYYSQIVNDFQKGDIAEGYSVSREKKESFPLTVTSAQKNPTAFYLCASSISWGPGANVLTFGAGSRLTVL.

The CDR3 DNA sequence: TGTGCCAGCAGCTTTGGCCCCTCCTTGGTCGGGGAGCTGTTTTTT. Translating it yields CASSFGPSLVGELFF. J is TRBJ2-2 and V is TRBV7-3, with D uncertain. There are 15 residues in the CDR3. Trimming stripped 3 bases from V and 7 bases from J, with 15 bases between. The germline V gene encodes CDR1 SGHTA and CDR2 FQGTGA.

The chain links TRBV20-1 to TRBJ2-3; tentative D call: TRBD2 (6 bases). Per the germline V gene, CDR1 is DFQATT and CDR2 is SNEGSKA (reference sequence). There are 16 residues in the CDR3. With 5 bases removed from V and 0 bases from J, the gap between germline ends came to 18 bases. The CDR3 bases are TGCAGTGCTCGTGAACCGGGACTCTCTAGCACAGATACGCAGTATTTT. Amino acid sequence: CSAREPGLSSTDTQYF.

The CDR3 sequence: CASSVTTNREAFF. The DNA of the CDR3 is TGTGCCAGCAGCGTAACCACAAACCGTGAAGCTTTCTTT. The chain combines TRBV9 with TRBJ1-1; no clear D gene. The CDR3 sequence is 13 residues long. From germline, CDR1 is SGDLS and CDR2 YYNGEE. The V end lost 1 base, the J end lost 7 bases, and 11 bases lay between the germline ends.

The V gene is TRBV5-6, the J gene TRBJ2-1; 10 bases line up with TRBD2. Trimming cost V 4 bases and J 3 bases; bases outside gene matches: 7. CDR3 length: 16 amino acids. The germline V gene encodes CDR1 SGHDT and CDR2 YYEEEE. CDR3 coding DNA: TGTGCCAGCAGCATGGGGCTAGCGGGAGTCTACAATGAGCAGTTCTTC. It codes for CASSMGLAGVYNEQFF. The whole variable domain, remainder taken from reference TRBV5-6 and TRBJ2-1, is DAGVTQSPTHLIKTRGQQVTLRCSPKSGHDTVSWYQQALGQGPQFIFQYYEEEERQRGNFPDRFSGHQFPNYSSELNVNALLLGDSALYLCASSMGLAGVYNEQFFGPGTRLTVL.

The chain employs TRBV2 and TRBJ1-5, with a possible D match to TRBD1 (5 bases). Trimming took 8 bases from V and 2 from J, leaving 7 bases between them. Germline-derived CDR1 and CDR2 are SNHLY and FYNNEI. This CDR3 spans 12 amino acids. The CDR3 DNA follows: TGTGCCAGCGGGGGGGGCAATCAGCCCCAGCATTTT. Translating gives CASGGGNQPQHF.

The rearrangement joins TRBV27 to TRBJ2-7, with 8 bases aligning to TRBD1. The J segment lost 6 bases and the V segment lost 7 bases, leaving 5 bases of the junction unmatched. CDR1 is MNHEY and CDR2 is SMNVEV in the germline V gene (reference sequence). The CDR3 covers 12 residues. Here the CDR3 DNA reads TGTGCCAGCACGACAGGGGCAGGCGAGCAGTACTTC. It encodes CASTTGAGEQYF.

The V gene is TRBV7-2, the J gene TRBJ2-7, with TRBD2 matching 9 bases. The CDR3 has 18 residues. Germline lookup yields CDR1 SGHTA and CDR2 FQGNSA. V dropped 1 base and J dropped 2; count of bases not matched to a gene: 12. The CDR3 reads CASSLVAGEGGSAYEQYF. The CDR3 coding sequence is TGTGCCAGCAGCTTAGTAGCGGGAGAGGGGGGCTCGGCCTACGAGCAGTACTTC.

This rearrangement joins TRBV27 to TRBJ2-1, with D perhaps TRBD2 (5 bases). This CDR3 has 14 residues. With 4 bases removed from V and 2 bases from J, the gap between germline ends came to 9 bases. The germline V gene encodes CDR1 MNHEY and CDR2 SMNVEV (reference sequence). For the CDR3, the DNA is TGTGCCAGCAGTTCGGCGGGTCCCTACAATGAGCAGTTCTTC. This codes for CASSSAGPYNEQFF.

The chain joins TRBV6-5 to TRBJ1-1; 8 bases match TRBD1. Trimming took 6 bases from V and 6 from J; bases not matched to a gene: 3. CDR1 is MNHEY, CDR2 SVGAGI, per germline. The CDR3 covers 12 residues. Here the CDR3 reads CASSRTGSEAFF. The CDR3 DNA follows: TGTGCCAGCAGCCGGACAGGGTCTGAAGCTTTCTTT.

The chain employs TRBV6-5 and TRBJ1-5, with 10 bases that match TRBD1. Germline assignment: CDR1 MNHEY and CDR2 SVGAGI. V shed 4 bases and J 8 bases; nucleotides not matched to a gene: 2. The CDR3 consists of 13 residues. The CDR3 spells CASSLDRGEPQHF. CDR3 in DNA: TGTGCCAGCAGTTTGGACAGGGGGGAGCCCCAGCATTTT.